This TCR beta chain was sequenced for a study of CD8 T cells in ankylosing spondylitis. CDR1 SNHLY and CDR2 FYNNEI come from the germline V gene. The CDR3 totals 12 residues. Trimming at V came to 11 bases and at J to 0 bases, leaving 3 bases not matched to a gene. MiXCR was run by TCRdb on the 5' RACE reads, yielding one entry per CDR3 protein. The sample has under 250,000 distinct CDR3 sequences; about 10% are singletons. The receptor comes from a male donor with ankylosing spondylitis or in good health (not recorded which). J is TRBJ1-1 and V is TRBV2; 7 bases are a match to TRBD1. Sequences were obtained from blood, either unsorted or a sorted T cell fraction (not recorded which). CDR3 nucleotides: TGTGCCGGAGGGACAGTGAACACTGAAGCTTTCTTT. Its translation: CAGGTVNTEAFF.